This TCR beta chain appears in the sequencing data of a study of T cells in Graves' hyperthyroidism and ophthalmopathy. This clonotype has a single count. Trimming cost V 2 bases and J 8 bases, with 9 bases left between them. There are 12 residues in the CDR3. Authors of the study amplified TCR beta CDR3 regions from RNA transcripts. HTBI primers drove first-round RT-PCR of the TCR CDR3. One entry per CDR3 protein, called by TCRdb with MiXCR from the multiplex PCR reads. The sample lists roughly 570,000 distinct CDR3 sequences, about 15% occurring once. Sample: blood. This TCR was sampled from a woman aged 25 to 39 with Graves' hyperthyroidism. The chain couples TRBV12-3 or TRBV12-4 to TRBJ1-2; D is unclear. CDR3 protein: CASSLSREGYTF. The CDR3 bases are TGTGCCAGCAGTTTATCACGGGAAGGCTACACCTTC.